The 30 T cell receptor beta chains below all came from one sample that was sequenced in a study of T cells after yellow fever vaccination. TCRdb reprocessed the 5' RACE reads via MiXCR and lists one record per CDR3 protein. The sample holds about 120,000 distinct CDR3 sequences, around 9.8% seen once. Sequences were derived from CD8+ T cells sorted from PBMCs, sampled on the day of the yellow fever booster vaccination. The receptors shown here come from a man aged 18-30 years who received the YFV17D yellow fever vaccine.

The sample holds a few counts of this clonotype. This rearrangement joins TRBV9 to TRBJ2-7, with D tentatively TRBD1 (6 bases). This CDR3 has 15 amino acids. V was clipped by 0 bases and J by 4 bases, with 14 bases between them. The germline CDR1 and CDR2 sequences are SGDLS and YYNGEE. The CDR3 DNA sequence: TGTGCCAGCAGCGTAGCGGCCTTTGGACAGTACGAGCAGTACTTC. It encodes CASSVAAFGQYEQYF.

This clonotype was seen at least ten times. V is TRBV7-9 and J is TRBJ2-7; D remains ambiguous. CDR1 and CDR2 (germline): SEHNR, FQNEAQ (reference sequence). The CDR3 contains 12 residues. Trimming took 5 bases from V and 5 from J, leaving 10 bases between them. CDR3 nucleotide sequence: TGTGCCAGCAGCCCGAACCGGCACGAGCAGTACTTC. Amino acid sequence: CASSPNRHEQYF.

This clonotype was counted between two and nine times. The V and J genes are TRBV10-3 and TRBJ2-7; 9 bases map to TRBD1. Looked up from germline, CDR1 is ENHRY and CDR2 is SYGVKD. V shed 4 bases and J 3 bases; nucleotides not matched to a gene: 13. The CDR3 covers 17 residues. CDR3 DNA sequence: TGTGCCATCAGTGTGGACAGGGGCTGGAGGGGTTTCTACGAGCAGTACGTC. Protein sequence: CAISVDRGWRGFYEQYV.

This chain uses TRBV7-9 with TRBJ2-6; 8 bases line up with TRBD1. The CDR3 spans 17 residues. V trimming: 6 bases; J trimming: 2 bases; junction bases outside the gene matches: 9. Germline-derived CDR1 and CDR2 are SEHNR and FQNEAQ (reference sequence). The CDR3: CASRWTGLSAGANVLTF. The DNA of the CDR3 is TGTGCCAGCAGATGGACAGGGCTATCAGCTGGGGCCAACGTCCTGACTTTC.

The chain recombines TRBV19 with TRBJ1-6, with 8 bases aligning to TRBD1. The trim removed 2 bases at V and 7 bases at J, leaving 1 base unmatched. This CDR3 contains 14 residues. The germline V gene has CDR1 LNHDA and CDR2 SQIVND (reference sequence). The CDR3 DNA follows: TGTGCCAGTAGTATACAGGGGGCCAATTCACCCCTCCACTTT. Residues: CASSIQGANSPLHF.

This clonotype was observed at least ten times. The rearrangement joins TRBV4-1 to TRBJ2-2, with D maybe TRBD2 (7 bases). Germline CDR1 MGHRA, CDR2 YSYEKL. This CDR3 has 18 amino acids. The V gene lost 6 bases and the J gene lost 2 bases, with 22 bases spanning the gap. Here the CDR3 DNA reads TGCGCCAGCAGTCTACGACAAAGGGGGGGACTAAACACCGGGGAGCTGTTTTTT. Protein: CASSLRQRGGLNTGELFF.

A few counts support this clonotype. V usage is TRBV5-5 and J usage is TRBJ1-5; D unclear. Per germline, CDR1 SGHKS and CDR2 YYEKEE (reference sequence). Trimming shortened V by 2 bases and J by 0 bases, and 15 bases separated the two germline ends. CDR3 length: 17 amino acids. CDR3 sequence: CASSLRREDYSNQPQHF. The CDR3 bases are TGTGCCAGCAGCTTAAGGAGGGAGGATTATAGCAATCAGCCCCAGCATTTT.

This clonotype was recorded a few times. The chain is built from TRBV9 and TRBJ2-1; tentatively, D is TRBD1 (5 bases). Trimming left V 6 bases short and J 6 bases short, with 13 bases between. In germline, CDR1 is SGDLS, CDR2 YYNGEE. The CDR3 consists of 13 residues. The DNA of the CDR3 is TGTGCCAGCACCAAAAGGGGAATCAATGAGCAGTTCTTC. Its protein is CASTKRGINEQFF.

At least ten counts were recorded for this clonotype. The J gene is TRBJ1-6, the V gene TRBV20-1; D might be TRBD1 (5 bases). The CDR3 is made up of 12 amino acids. Trimming removed 5 bases from V and 10 bases from J, with 12 bases in between. Germline V gene lookup returns CDR1 DFQATT and CDR2 SNEGSKA (reference sequence). The CDR3 reads CSARLGDSPLHF. CDR3 DNA sequence: TGCAGTGCTCGGCTTGGGGACTCACCCCTCCACTTT.

This clonotype was recorded a few times. The chain joins TRBV6-2 or TRBV6-3 to TRBJ2-1; D possibly corresponds to TRBD2 (5 bases). The germline gives CDR1 MNHEY, CDR2 SVGEGT. The germline V and J ends were trimmed by 5 bases and 8 bases, with 10 bases remaining between them. The CDR3 runs 12 residues. CDR3 DNA: TGTGCCAGCAGTCCCCTGGACTATGAGCAGTTCTTC. It yields the protein CASSPLDYEQFF.

This clonotype has more than one count but fewer than ten. V gene TRBV29-1 combines with J gene TRBJ2-7; D is possibly TRBD1 or TRBD2 (5 bases each). With 5 bases removed from V and 6 bases from J, the gap between germline ends came to 17 bases. This CDR3 is 13 amino acids long. Germline V CDR1 and CDR2: SQVTM, ANQGSEA. The DNA of the CDR3 is TGCAGCGTTCAAACCCCGGGACCGCTCGAGCAGTACTTC. This translates into CSVQTPGPLEQYF.

This clonotype turned up a few times. The chain carries TRBV28 and TRBJ2-7; TRBD2 aligns across 7 bases. The CDR3 is 13 amino acids. Trimming at V came to 6 bases and at J to 2 bases, leaving 4 bases not matched to a gene. Germline CDR1 reads MDHEN; CDR2 reads SYDVKM. The CDR3 region is CASSAGLAYEQYV. The CDR3 bases are TGTGCCAGCAGCGCCGGACTAGCCTACGAGCAGTACGTC.

This clonotype came up a few times. V is TRBV20-1 and J is TRBJ2-2; maybe TRBD1 (6 bases). Germline V lookup: CDR1 DFQATT, CDR2 SNEGSKA (reference sequence). The CDR3 runs to 13 residues. V lost 5 bases and J 3 bases, leaving 10 bases between the germline ends. CDR3 amino acids: CSAGQSHTGELFF. In nucleotides, the CDR3 is TGCAGTGCTGGACAGAGCCACACCGGGGAGCTGTTTTTT.

This clonotype came up a few times. V gene TRBV24-1 combines with J gene TRBJ2-3, with TRBD2 as a possible D gene (5 bases). Per the germline V gene, CDR1 is KGHDR and CDR2 is SFDVKD. Trimming cost V 6 bases and J 4 bases, with 7 bases left between them. The CDR3 consists of 12 residues. In nucleotides, the CDR3 is TGTGCCACCAGTCGGGGAGCAGATACGCAGTATTTT. Translated, it gives CATSRGADTQYF.

This clonotype was seen only a few times. The V gene is TRBV15, the J gene TRBJ2-3; D possibly corresponds to TRBD2 (6 bases). The CDR3 has 18 residues. The V and J ends lost 2 bases and 2 bases respectively, with 20 bases between them. CDR1 and CDR2 from the germline V gene are LNHNV and YYDKDF (reference sequence). CDR3 nucleotides: TGTGCCACCAGCAGACCCGGGGGATCATATCTTAACACAGATACGCAGTATTTT. Encoded protein: CATSRPGGSYLNTDTQYF.

This clonotype was recorded at least ten times. V usage is TRBV7-2 and J usage is TRBJ2-7; D possibly corresponds to TRBD2 (6 bases). CDR3 length: 17 residues. Germline V gene sequence: CDR1 SGHTA, CDR2 FQGNSA. V was clipped by 5 bases and J by 0 bases, with 20 bases between them. The CDR3 DNA reads TGTGCCAGCAGCCCCGGGCCGGGACTCCCCAACTCCTACGAGCAGTACGTC. This gives the protein CASSPGPGLPNSYEQYV.

This clonotype was counted a few times. The rearrangement uses TRBV4-1 and TRBJ2-7; TRBD2 is a possible D gene (6 bases). Germline CDR1 is MGHRA and CDR2 is YSYEKL. The CDR3 covers 16 residues. Trimming cost V 1 base and J 6 bases, with 19 bases left between them. Here the CDR3 DNA reads TGCGCCAGCAGCCAAGTTTTTTCAAACCTGGGGGGCGAGCAGTACGTC. Translation gives CASSQVFSNLGGEQYV.

This clonotype came up a few times. The rearrangement links TRBV27 to TRBJ2-3, with a weak D call TRBD2 (5 bases). Trimming removed 8 bases at V and 2 bases at J, with 8 bases between. Per germline, CDR1 MNHEY and CDR2 SMNVEV (reference sequence). The CDR3 covers 12 residues. In DNA, the CDR3 is TGTGCCAGCGGACTCCTCACAGATACGCAGTATTTT. Translating it yields CASGLLTDTQYF.

V and J are TRBV4-1 and TRBJ1-3; D is undetermined. CDR3 length: 15 residues. Germline V gene data show CDR1 as MGHRA and CDR2 as YSYEKL. V was shortened by 3 bases and J by 2 bases, with 11 bases between the two germline ends. CDR3 sequence: CASSHSSGTGNTIYF. CDR3 DNA: TGCGCCAGCAGCCATAGCTCGGGGACTGGAAACACCATATATTTT.

This clonotype has a count of ten or more. The chain recombines TRBV5-5 with TRBJ1-5, with 7 bases identical to TRBD1. Looked up from germline, CDR1 is SGHKS and CDR2 is YYEKEE (reference sequence). The V gene end was trimmed by 4 bases and the J gene end by 4 bases; junction bases not matched to a gene: 11. The CDR3 consists of 16 residues. The CDR3 reads CASSLAWTGRNQPQHF. CDR3 coding DNA: TGTGCCAGCAGCCTCGCCTGGACAGGACGTAATCAGCCCCAGCATTTT. The variable domain in full, with the rest retrieved from reference TRBV5-5 and TRBJ1-5, is DAGVTQSPTHLIKTRGQQVTLRCSPISGHKSVSWYQQVLGQGPQFIFQYYEKEERGRGNFPDRFSARQFPNYSSELNVNALLLGDSALYLCASSLAWTGRNQPQHFGDGTRLSIL.

This chain joins TRBV27 and TRBJ2-1; D perhaps matches TRBD2 (6 bases). Trimming took 2 bases from V and 9 from J, leaving 11 bases between them. Germline assignment: CDR1 MNHEY and CDR2 SMNVEV (reference sequence). The CDR3 sequence is 13 residues long. CDR3 protein: CASSLGGRSEQFF. Here the CDR3 DNA reads TGTGCCAGCAGTTTAGGAGGGAGAAGTGAGCAGTTCTTC.

This clonotype appeared a few times. The chain recombines TRBV4-1 with TRBJ2-2; D is perhaps TRBD2 (5 bases). V gave up 3 bases and J gave up 6 bases, with 20 bases separating them. CDR1 is MGHRA, CDR2 YSYEKL, per germline. The CDR3 contains 17 residues. The CDR3 region is CASSHTHGDRWSGELFF. CDR3 sequence (DNA): TGCGCCAGCAGCCATACTCACGGGGATAGGTGGTCCGGGGAGCTGTTTTTT.

This clonotype was observed a handful of times. This chain joins TRBV6-2 or TRBV6-3 and TRBJ2-7; a possible D gene is TRBD2 (7 bases). V lost 2 bases and J lost 3, with 14 bases in between. This CDR3 spans 15 amino acids. Germline CDR1 MNHEY, CDR2 SVGEGT. CDR3 sequence (DNA): TGTGCCAGCAGTTACGGGCGGGGGCGCTTCTACGAGCAGTACTTC. Translated: CASSYGRGRFYEQYF.

CDR3 residues: CASSQTETQYF. CDR3 bases: TGTGCCAGCAGCCAGACGGAGACCCAGTACTTC. V usage is TRBV28 and J usage is TRBJ2-5; D unclear. The germline V and J ends were trimmed by 6 bases and 5 bases, with 7 bases remaining between them. This CDR3 region has 11 residues. Germline assignment: CDR1 MDHEN and CDR2 SYDVKM.

V and J are TRBV7-8 and TRBJ2-7; tentatively, D is TRBD1 or TRBD2 (5 bases each). This CDR3 has 13 residues. V was clipped by 5 bases and J by 5 bases, with 13 bases between them. Germline CDR1 and CDR2: SGHVS and FQNEAQ. CDR3 protein: CASSLGRLDEQYF. The CDR3 region has the DNA TGTGCCAGCAGCCTGGGACGGCTTGACGAGCAGTACTTC.

V gene TRBV3-1 combines with J gene TRBJ2-1; TRBD2 might be the D (5 bases). Germline CDR1 LGHDT, CDR2 YNNKEL (reference sequence). The CDR3 sequence is 13 residues long. V lost 3 bases to trimming and J lost 6 bases, with 9 bases between them. CDR3 in amino acids: CASSHLLGNEQFF. The CDR3, as DNA: TGTGCCAGCAGCCACCTACTAGGCAATGAGCAGTTCTTC.

The rearrangement links TRBV5-5 to TRBJ2-7; D may be TRBD1 or TRBD2 (7 bases each). CDR3 size: 18 residues. The germline CDR1 and CDR2 sequences are SGHKS and YYEKEE (reference sequence). V lost 2 bases and J lost 5, with 26 bases in between. CDR3 protein: CASSFRGGVFMITHEQYV. The CDR3, as DNA: TGTGCCAGCAGCTTCAGGGGGGGAGTATTCATGATTACCCACGAGCAGTACGTC.

There are many counts of this clonotype. This chain uses TRBV4-1 with TRBJ2-1; 8 bases agree with TRBD2. Per germline, CDR1 MGHRA and CDR2 YSYEKL. V trimming: 0 bases; J trimming: 7 bases; junction bases outside the gene matches: 8. CDR3 size: 16 residues. CDR3 in DNA: TGCGCCAGCAGCCAAGAAATCCGCGGGGGGAAGAATGAGCAGTTCTTC. Its translation: CASSQEIRGGKNEQFF.

This sequence joins TRBV10-2 and TRBJ2-3; 11 nucleotides line up with TRBD2. CDR3 length: 14 amino acids. Germline-derived CDR1 and CDR2 are WSHSY and SAAADI. The trim removed 8 bases at V and 5 bases at J, leaving 6 bases unmatched. This chain's CDR3 is CASALAGGRDTQYF. DNA of the CDR3: TGCGCCAGCGCTCTAGCGGGGGGCAGAGATACGCAGTATTTT.

This clonotype has ten or more counts. CDR3 sequence: CSVEPLGQTSYEQYF. CDR3 coding DNA: TGCAGCGTTGAACCCCTCGGACAGACGTCCTACGAGCAGTACTTC. The chain is built from TRBV29-1 and TRBJ2-7, with D possibly being TRBD1 (6 bases). This CDR3 has 15 residues. CDR1 and CDR2 from the germline V gene are SQVTM and ANQGSEA. V shed 2 bases and J shed 1 base, with 15 bases lying between them.